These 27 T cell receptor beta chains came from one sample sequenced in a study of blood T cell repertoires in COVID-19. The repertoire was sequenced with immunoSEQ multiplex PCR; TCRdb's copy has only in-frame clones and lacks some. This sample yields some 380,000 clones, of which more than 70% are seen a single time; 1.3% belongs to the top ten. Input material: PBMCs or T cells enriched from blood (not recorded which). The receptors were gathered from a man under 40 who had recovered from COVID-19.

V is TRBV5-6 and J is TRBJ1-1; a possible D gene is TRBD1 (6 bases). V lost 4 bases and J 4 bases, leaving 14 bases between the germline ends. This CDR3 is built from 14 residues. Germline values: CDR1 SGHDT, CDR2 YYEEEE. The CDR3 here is CASSTAGAGTEAFF. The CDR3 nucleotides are TGTGCCAGCAGCACTGCAGGGGCCGGCACTGAAGCTTTCTTT.

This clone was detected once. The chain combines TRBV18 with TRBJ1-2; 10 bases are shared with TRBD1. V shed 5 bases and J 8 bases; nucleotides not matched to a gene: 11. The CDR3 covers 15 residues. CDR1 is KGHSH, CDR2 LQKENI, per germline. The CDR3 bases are TGTGCCAGCTCATATCAGGGGGACAGGGGTTACGGCTACACCTTC. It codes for CASSYQGDRGYGYTF. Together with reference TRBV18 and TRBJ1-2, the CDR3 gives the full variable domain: NAGVMQNPRHLVRRRGQEARLRCSPMKGHSHVYWYRQLPEEGLKFMVYLQKENIIDESGMPKERFSAEFPKEGPSILRIQQVVRGDSAAYFCASSYQGDRGYGYTFGSGTRLTVV.

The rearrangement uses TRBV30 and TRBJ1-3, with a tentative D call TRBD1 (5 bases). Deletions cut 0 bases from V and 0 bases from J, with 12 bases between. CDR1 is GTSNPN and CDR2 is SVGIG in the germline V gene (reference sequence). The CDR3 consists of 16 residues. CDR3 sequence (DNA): TGTGCCTGGAGTGTAACAGGACCTTTCTCTGGAAACACCATATATTTT. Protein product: CAWSVTGPFSGNTIYF. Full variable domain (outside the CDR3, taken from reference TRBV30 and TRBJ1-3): SQTIHQWPATLVQPVGSPLSLECTVEGTSNPNLYWYRQAAGRGLQLLFYSVGIGQISSEVPQNLSASRPQDRQFILSSKKLLLSDSGFYLCAWSVTGPFSGNTIYFGEGSWLTVV.

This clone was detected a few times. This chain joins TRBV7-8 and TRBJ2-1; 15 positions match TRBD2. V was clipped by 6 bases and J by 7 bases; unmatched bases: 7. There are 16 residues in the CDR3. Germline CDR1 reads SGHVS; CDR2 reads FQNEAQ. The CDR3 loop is CASRWTSGGAGNEQFF. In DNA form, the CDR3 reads TGTGCCAGCAGGTGGACTAGCGGGGGGGCCGGGAATGAGCAGTTCTTC.

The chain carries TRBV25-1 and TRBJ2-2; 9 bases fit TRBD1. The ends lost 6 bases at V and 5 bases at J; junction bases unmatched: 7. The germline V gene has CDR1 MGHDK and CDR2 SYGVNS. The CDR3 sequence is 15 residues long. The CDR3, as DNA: TGTGCCAGCAGCCCCGGGACAGGGTGGACCGGGGAGCTGTTTTTT. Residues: CASSPGTGWTGELFF. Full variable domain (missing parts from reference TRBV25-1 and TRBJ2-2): EADIYQTPRYLVIGTGKKITLECSQTMGHDKMYWYQQDPGMELHLIHYSYGVNSTEKGDLSSESTVSRIRTEHFPLTLESARPSHTSQYLCASSPGTGWTGELFFGEGSRLTVL.

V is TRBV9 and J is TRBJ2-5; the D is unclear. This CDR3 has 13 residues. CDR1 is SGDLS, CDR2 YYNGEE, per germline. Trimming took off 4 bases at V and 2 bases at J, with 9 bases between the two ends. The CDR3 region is CASSPRWQETQYF. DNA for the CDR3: TGTGCCAGCAGCCCCCGGTGGCAAGAGACCCAGTACTTC.

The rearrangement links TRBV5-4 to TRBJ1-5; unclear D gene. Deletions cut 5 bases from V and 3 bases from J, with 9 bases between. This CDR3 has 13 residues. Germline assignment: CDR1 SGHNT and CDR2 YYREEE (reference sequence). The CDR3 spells CASSYDNNQPQHF. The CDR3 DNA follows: TGTGCCAGCAGTTATGACAACAATCAGCCCCAGCATTTT.

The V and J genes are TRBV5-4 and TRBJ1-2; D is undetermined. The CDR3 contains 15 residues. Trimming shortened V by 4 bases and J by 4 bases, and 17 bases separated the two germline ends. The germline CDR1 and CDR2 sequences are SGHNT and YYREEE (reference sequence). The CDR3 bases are TGTGCCAGCAGCCTTACCGAGGGATCGGTCTATGGCTACACCTTC. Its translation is CASSLTEGSVYGYTF. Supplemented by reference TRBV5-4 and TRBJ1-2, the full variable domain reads ETGVTQSPTHLIKTRGQQVTLRCSSQSGHNTVSWYQQALGQGPQFIFQYYREEENGRGNFPPRFSGLQFPNYSSELNVNALELDDSALYLCASSLTEGSVYGYTFGSGTRLTVV.

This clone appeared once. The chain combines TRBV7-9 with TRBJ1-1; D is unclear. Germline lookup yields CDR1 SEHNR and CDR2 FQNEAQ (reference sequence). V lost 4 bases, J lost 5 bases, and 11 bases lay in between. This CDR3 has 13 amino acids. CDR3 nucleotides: TGTGCCAGCAGCTCCGGGAAGTTAACTGAAGCTTTCTTT. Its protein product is CASSSGKLTEAFF. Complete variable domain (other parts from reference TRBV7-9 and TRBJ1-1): DTGVSQNPRHKITKRGQNVTFRCDPISEHNRLYWYRQTLGQGPEFLTYFQNEAQLEKSRLLSDRFSAERPKGSFSTLEIQRTEQGDSAMYLCASSSGKLTEAFFGQGTRLTVV.

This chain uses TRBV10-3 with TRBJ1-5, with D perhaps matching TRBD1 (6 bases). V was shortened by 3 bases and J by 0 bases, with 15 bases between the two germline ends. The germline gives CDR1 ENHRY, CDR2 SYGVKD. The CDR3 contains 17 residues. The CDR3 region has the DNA TGTGCCATCAGTGAAGAGATAGGGGGTCGTAGCAATCAGCCCCAGCATTTT. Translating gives CAISEEIGGRSNQPQHF.

The CDR3 bases are TGTGCCATCAGTCGGGGGGGCGTTTCAAATACGCAGTATTTT. This sequence encodes CAISRGGVSNTQYF. V gene TRBV10-3 combines with J gene TRBJ2-3, with TRBD2 matching over 8 bases. This CDR3 is built from 14 residues. Germline V CDR1 and CDR2: ENHRY, SYGVKD. The V gene end was trimmed by 5 bases and the J gene end by 7 bases; junction bases not matched to a gene: 8.

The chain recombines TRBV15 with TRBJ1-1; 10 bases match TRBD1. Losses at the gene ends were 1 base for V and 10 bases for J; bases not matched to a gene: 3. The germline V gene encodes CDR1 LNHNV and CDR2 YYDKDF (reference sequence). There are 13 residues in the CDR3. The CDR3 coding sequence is TGTGCCACCAGCAGAGTGACAGGGGGCTCAGCTTTCTTT. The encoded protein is CATSRVTGGSAFF. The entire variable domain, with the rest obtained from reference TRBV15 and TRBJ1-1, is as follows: DAMVIQNPRYQVTQFGKPVTLSCSQTLNHNVMYWYQQKSSQAPKLLFHYYDKDFNNEADTPDNFQSRRPNTSFCFLDIRSPGLGDTAMYLCATSRVTGGSAFFGQGTRLTVV.

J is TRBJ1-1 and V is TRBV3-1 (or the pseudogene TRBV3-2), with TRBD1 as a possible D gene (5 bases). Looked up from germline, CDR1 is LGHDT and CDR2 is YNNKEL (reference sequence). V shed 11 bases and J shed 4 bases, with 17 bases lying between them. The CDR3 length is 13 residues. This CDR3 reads CASCSGYSTEAFF. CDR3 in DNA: TGTGCCTCCTGCTCAGGGTACAGCACTGAAGCTTTCTTT.

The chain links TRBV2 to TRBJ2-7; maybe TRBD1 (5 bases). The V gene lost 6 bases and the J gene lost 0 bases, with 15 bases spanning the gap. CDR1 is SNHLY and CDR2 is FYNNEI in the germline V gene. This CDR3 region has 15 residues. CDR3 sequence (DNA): TGTGCCAGCAGCCTATCTCAGGGAAGCTCCTACGAGCAGTACTTC. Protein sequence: CASSLSQGSSYEQYF.

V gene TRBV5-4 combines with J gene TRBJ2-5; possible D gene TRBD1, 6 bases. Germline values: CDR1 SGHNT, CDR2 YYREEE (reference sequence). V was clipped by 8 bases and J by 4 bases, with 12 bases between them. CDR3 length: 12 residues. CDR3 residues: CASNVGGETQYF. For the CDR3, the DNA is TGTGCCAGTAACGTAGGGGGAGAGACCCAGTACTTC. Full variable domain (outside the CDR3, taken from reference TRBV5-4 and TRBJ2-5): ETGVTQSPTHLIKTRGQQVTLRCSSQSGHNTVSWYQQALGQGPQFIFQYYREEENGRGNFPPRFSGLQFPNYSSELNVNALELDDSALYLCASNVGGETQYFGPGTRLLVL.

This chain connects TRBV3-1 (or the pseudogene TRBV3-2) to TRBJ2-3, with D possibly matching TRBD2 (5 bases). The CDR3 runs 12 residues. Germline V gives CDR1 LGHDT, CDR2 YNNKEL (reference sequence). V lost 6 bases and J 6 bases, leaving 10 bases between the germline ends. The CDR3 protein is CASRADQDTQYF. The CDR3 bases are TGTGCCAGCAGAGCGGACCAGGATACGCAGTATTTT.

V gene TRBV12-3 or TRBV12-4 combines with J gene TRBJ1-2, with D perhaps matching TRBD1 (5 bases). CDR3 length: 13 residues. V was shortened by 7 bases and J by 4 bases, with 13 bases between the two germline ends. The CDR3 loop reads CASTGGGPYGYTF. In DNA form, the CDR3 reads TGTGCCAGCACCGGGGGGGGACCCTATGGCTACACCTTC.

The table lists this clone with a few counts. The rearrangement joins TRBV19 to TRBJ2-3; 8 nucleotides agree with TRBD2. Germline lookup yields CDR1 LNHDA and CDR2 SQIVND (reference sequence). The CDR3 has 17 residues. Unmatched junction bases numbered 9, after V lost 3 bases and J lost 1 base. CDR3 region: CASSISPSGWGTDTQYF. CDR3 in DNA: TGTGCCAGTAGTATCTCCCCTAGCGGGTGGGGCACAGATACGCAGTATTTT.

DNA for the CDR3: TGTGCCAGCAGCCCCCCCGGGAAAACCTACGAGCAGTACTTC. This encodes CASSPPGKTYEQYF. The chain links TRBV5-4 to TRBJ2-7; maybe TRBD2 (5 bases). V lost 4 bases to trimming and J lost 2 bases, with 13 bases between them. The CDR3 covers 14 residues. CDR1 is SGHNT and CDR2 is YYREEE in the germline V gene (reference sequence).

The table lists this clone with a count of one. The CDR3 protein is CASSQELRTEAFF. CDR3 bases: TGTGCCAGCAGCCAAGAATTACGGACTGAAGCTTTCTTT. The chain uses TRBV3-1 (or the pseudogene TRBV3-2) and TRBJ1-1; D is unclear. The V end lost 0 bases, the J end lost 5 bases, and 7 bases lay between the germline ends. CDR1 and CDR2 from the germline V gene are LGHDT and YNNKEL (reference sequence). The CDR3 contains 13 residues.

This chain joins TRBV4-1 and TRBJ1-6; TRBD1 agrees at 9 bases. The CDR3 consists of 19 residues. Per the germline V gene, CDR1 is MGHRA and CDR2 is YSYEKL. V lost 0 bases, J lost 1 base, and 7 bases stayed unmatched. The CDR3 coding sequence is TGCGCCAGCAGCCAAGAGGGGGACAGGGATGGGTCCTATAATTCACCCCTCCACTTT. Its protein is CASSQEGDRDGSYNSPLHF.

DNA of the CDR3: TGTGCCAGCAGCTTCCTAGGCCGGGTCGATTCAAAGCAGTTCTTC. This encodes CASSFLGRVDSKQFF. The gene calls are TRBV11-3 and TRBJ2-1, with D hard to call. Germline CDR1 is SGHNT and CDR2 is YENEEA. There are 15 residues in the CDR3. V was trimmed by 3 bases and J by 11 bases, leaving 20 bases between them. The whole variable domain, filled in from reference TRBV11-3 and TRBJ2-1, reads EAGVVQSPRYKIIEKKQPVAFWCNPISGHNTLYWYLQNLGQGPELLIRYENEEAVDDSQLPKDRFSAERLKGVDSTLKIQPAELGDSAVYLCASSFLGRVDSKQFFGPGTRLTVL.

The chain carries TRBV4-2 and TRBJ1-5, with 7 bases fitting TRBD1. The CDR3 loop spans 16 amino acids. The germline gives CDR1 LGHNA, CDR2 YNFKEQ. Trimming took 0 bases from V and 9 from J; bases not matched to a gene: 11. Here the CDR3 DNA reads TGTGCCAGCAGCCAAGAAGTCAGACAGGGATTCTTGCCCCAGCATTTT. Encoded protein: CASSQEVRQGFLPQHF.

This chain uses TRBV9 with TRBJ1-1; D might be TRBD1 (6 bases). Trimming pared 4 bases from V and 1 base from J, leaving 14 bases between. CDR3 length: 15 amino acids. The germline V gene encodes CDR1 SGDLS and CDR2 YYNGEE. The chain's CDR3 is CASSKQGSENTEAFF. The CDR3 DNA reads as TGTGCCAGCAGCAAACAGGGTAGTGAGAACACTGAAGCTTTCTTT.

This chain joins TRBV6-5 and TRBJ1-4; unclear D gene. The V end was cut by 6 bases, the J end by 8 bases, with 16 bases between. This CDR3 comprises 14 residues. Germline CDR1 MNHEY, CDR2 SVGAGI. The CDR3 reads CASRVGFSEEKLFF. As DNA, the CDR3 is TGTGCCAGCAGGGTCGGGTTTTCAGAAGAAAAACTGTTTTTT.

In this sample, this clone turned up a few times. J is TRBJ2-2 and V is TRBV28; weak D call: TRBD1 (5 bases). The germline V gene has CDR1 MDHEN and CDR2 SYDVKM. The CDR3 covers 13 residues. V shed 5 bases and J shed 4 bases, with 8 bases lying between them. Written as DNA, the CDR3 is TGTGCCAGCAGTAGGGGCGGCACCGGGGAGCTGTTTTTT. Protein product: CASSRGGTGELFF.

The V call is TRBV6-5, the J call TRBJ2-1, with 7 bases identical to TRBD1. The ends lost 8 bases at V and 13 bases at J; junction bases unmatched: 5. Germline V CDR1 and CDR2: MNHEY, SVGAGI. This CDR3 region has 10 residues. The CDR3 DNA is TGTGCCAGCGGGGACAGTGTCCAGTTCTTC. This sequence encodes CASGDSVQFF.